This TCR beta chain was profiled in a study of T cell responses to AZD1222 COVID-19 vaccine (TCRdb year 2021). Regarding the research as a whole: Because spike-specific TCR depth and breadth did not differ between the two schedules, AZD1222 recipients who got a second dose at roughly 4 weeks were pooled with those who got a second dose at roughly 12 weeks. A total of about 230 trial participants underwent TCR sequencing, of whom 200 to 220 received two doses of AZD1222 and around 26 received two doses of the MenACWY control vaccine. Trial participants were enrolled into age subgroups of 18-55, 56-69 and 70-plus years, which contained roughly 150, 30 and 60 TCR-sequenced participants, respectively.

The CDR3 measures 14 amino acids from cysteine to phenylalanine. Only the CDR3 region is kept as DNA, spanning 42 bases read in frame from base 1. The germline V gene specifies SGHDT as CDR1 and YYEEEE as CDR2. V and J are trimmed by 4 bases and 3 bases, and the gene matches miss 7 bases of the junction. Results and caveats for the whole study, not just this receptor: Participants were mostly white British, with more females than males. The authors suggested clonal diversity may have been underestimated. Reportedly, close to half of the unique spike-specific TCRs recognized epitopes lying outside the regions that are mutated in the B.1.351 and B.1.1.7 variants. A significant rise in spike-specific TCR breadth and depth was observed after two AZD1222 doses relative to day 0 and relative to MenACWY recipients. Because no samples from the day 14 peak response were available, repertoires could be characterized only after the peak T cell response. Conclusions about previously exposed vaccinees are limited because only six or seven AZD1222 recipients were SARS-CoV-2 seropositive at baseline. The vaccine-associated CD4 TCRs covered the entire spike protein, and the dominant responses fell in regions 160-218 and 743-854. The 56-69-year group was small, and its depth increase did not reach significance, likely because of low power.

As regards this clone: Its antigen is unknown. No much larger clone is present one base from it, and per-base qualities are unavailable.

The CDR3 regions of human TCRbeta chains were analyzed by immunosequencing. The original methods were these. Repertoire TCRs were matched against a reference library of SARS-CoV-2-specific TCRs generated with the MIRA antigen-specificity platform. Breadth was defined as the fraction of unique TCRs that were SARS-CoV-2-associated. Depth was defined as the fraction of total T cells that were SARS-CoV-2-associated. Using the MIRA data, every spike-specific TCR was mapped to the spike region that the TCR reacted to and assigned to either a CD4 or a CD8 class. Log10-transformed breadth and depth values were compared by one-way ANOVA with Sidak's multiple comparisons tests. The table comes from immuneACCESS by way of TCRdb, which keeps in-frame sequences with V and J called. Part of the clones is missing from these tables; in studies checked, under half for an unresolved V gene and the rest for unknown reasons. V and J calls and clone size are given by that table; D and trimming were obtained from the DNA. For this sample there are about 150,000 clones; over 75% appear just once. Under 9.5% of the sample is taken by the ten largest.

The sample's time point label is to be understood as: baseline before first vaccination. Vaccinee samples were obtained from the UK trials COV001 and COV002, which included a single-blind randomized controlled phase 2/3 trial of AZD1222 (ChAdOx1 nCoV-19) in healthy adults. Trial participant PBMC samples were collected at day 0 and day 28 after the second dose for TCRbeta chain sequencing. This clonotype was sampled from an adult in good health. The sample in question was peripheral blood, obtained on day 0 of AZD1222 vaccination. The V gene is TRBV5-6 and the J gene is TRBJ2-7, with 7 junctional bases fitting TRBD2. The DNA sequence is TGTGCCAGCAGCCGACTAGCCCTGGTCTACGAGCAGTACTTC. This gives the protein CASSRLALVYEQYF.